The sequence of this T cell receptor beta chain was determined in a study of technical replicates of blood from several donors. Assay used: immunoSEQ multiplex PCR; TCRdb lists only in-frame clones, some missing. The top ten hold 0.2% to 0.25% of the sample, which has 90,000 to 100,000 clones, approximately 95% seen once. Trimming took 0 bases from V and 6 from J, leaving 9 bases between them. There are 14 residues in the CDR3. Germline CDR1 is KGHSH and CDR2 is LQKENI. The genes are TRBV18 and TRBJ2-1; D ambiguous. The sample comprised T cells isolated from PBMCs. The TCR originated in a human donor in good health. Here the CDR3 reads CASSPPSQSNEQFF. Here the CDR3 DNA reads TGTGCCAGCTCACCACCGTCCCAGTCCAATGAGCAGTTCTTC. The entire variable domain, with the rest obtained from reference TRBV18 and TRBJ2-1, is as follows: NAGVMQNPRHLVRRRGQEARLRCSPMKGHSHVYWYRQLPEEGLKFMVYLQKENIIDESGMPKERFSAEFPKEGPSILRIQQVVRGDSAAYFCASSPPSQSNEQFFGPGTRLTVL.